Reported below is one T cell receptor beta chain. Its binding antigen is unknown. The sample holds no much larger clone one base away, and base qualities are not on file. The same CDR3 arises from other DNA sequences in this sample as well. Between the V and J ends, shortened by 2 bases and 1 base respectively, the junction contains 9 bases. The CDR3 starts with the cysteine, ends with the phenylalanine, and has 15 residues. Left in the record is the CDR3 DNA by itself, 45 bases read in frame from the first base. The germline V gene encodes CDR1 SGHRS and CDR2 YFSETQ. The sample belongs to a study of TIL therapy for anti-PD-1-resistant metastatic lung cancer (dated by TCRdb to the early 2020s). For the study in its entirety: Tumors were collected before any PD-1/PD-L1 blockade, after which patients were given nivolumab, and patients who progressed were given lymphodepletion, an infusion of expanded TIL and IL-2. Among the enrolled patients, the median age was about 52 years (range 38-75), and the median tumor PD-L1 proportion score was about 6%. Most of the cohort had lung adenocarcinoma, including four EGFR-mutant tumors and two ALK-rearranged tumors, and half of the patients were either current or former smokers. Across the cohort, whole-exome sequencing showed a median non-synonymous tumor mutation burden of less than 1.7 mutations per megabase. Tumor and peripheral blood T cell receptor beta sequencing was used to track clonotypes across tumor, expanded TIL product and serial blood samples.

This specimen's time point label, interpreted: pre-treatment sample, taken before nivolumab and TIL therapy. Adults with stage 4 NSCLC were enrolled from late 2017 to early 2020 in a dual-center phase I trial. Samples were obtained from a single-arm, open-label phase I trial in which tumor-infiltrating lymphocyte therapy with nivolumab was evaluated in advanced non-small cell lung cancer. Mononuclear cells from blood collected in EDTA tubes were isolated on a Ficoll gradient and snap-frozen as pellets, and DNA was then extracted using a Qiagen mini-prep kit. TCR beta CDR3 regions were amplified from genomic DNA by bias-controlled multiplex PCR with the immunoSEQ v3 hsTCRB kit. TCR libraries were sequenced on an Illumina NextSeq 500 to around 2 million read pairs for survey level or 5-6 million for deep level. Turning to the authors' computational methods: The immunoSEQ Analyzer software assigned V, D and J genes, filtered out non-productive sequences, and reported clonality. To compare repertoires between infused TIL and blood, productive Simpson clonality was used along with the Morisita overlap index of productive TRB rearrangements. Absolute clonotype counts in blood were estimated as lymphocyte count times CD3+ fraction times the clone's productive frequency. Not all clones reach the TCRdb copy of this immuneACCESS table, which keeps in-frame sequences only. Checked studies attribute under half of the gap to unresolved V genes and leave the rest unexplained. The D gene and trimming were derived from the DNA, and the V and J assignments and clone size from that table. This sample holds 40,000 to 55,000 clones; about 80% were observed only once. Together, the top ten hold 4.8% of the sample.

Study-wide findings and limitations: The baseline peripheral repertoire was partially replaced by infused TIL clonotypes, which then decayed over months, and persistence showed no apparent association with response. The study protocol defined all tumor marker inferences as exploratory. The cohort was highly selected, including more treatment-naive, never-smoker and oncogene-addicted patients than is typical, which limits generalizability.

This clonotype was obtained from a woman aged 30 to 85 with non-small cell lung cancer. Sequencing used blood, obtained at baseline. Recombination joined TRBV5-1 with TRBJ1-4; the D gene identity is not certain. DNA sequence: TGCGCCAGCAGCTTAGTTCCAGGAACTAATGAAAAACTGTTTTTT. It translates as CASSLVPGTNEKLFF.